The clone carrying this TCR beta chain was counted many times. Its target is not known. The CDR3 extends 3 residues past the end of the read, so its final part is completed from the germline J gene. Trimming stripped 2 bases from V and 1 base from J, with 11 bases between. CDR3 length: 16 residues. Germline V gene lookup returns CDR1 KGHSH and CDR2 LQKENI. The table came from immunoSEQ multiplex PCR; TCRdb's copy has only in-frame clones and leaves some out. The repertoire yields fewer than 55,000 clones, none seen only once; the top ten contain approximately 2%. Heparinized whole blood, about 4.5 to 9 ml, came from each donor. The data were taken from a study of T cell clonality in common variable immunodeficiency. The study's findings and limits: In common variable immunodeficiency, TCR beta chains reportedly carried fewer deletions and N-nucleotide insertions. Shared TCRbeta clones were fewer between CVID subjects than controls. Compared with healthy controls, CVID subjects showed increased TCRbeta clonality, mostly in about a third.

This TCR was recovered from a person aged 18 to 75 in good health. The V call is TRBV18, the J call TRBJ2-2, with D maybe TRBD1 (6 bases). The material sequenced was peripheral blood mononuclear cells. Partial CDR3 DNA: TGTGCCAGCTCACCAATAGGGACACAGAACACCGGGGAG. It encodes CASSPIGTQNTGE. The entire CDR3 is CASSPIGTQNTGELFF. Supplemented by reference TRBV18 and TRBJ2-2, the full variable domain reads NAGVMQNPRHLVRRRGQEARLRCSPMKGHSHVYWYRQLPEEGLKFMVYLQKENIIDESGMPKERFSAEFPKEGPSILRIQQVVRGDSAAYFCASSPIGTQNTGELFFGEGSRLTVL.